This TCR beta chain is from a study of blood T cell repertoires in COVID-19. The junction had 6 bases not matched to a gene; V was cut back by 0 bases and J by 3 bases. In germline, CDR1 is SGDLS, CDR2 YYNGEE. The CDR3 has 16 amino acids. This clone appeared a single time. Original processing notes: It was from reference gene primer amplification that nucleated cell counts were estimated. Assay: immunoSEQ multiplex PCR; the TCRdb copy retains only in-frame clones and omits some. V, J and clone size derive from that table, while D and trimming were established from the DNA sequence. The table lists about 260,000 clones, 91% of them singletons.

The sequence was obtained from a man aged 40-49 years who had been exposed to COVID-19. Sequenced: PBMCs or T cells enriched from blood (not recorded which). The chain couples TRBV9 to TRBJ2-7; 10 nucleotides agree with TRBD1. The CDR3 here is CASSVAGQGGFYEQYF. DNA for the CDR3: TGTGCCAGCAGCGTAGCCGGACAGGGGGGCTTCTACGAGCAGTACTTC.